This TCR beta chain was retrieved from a study of spatial heterogeneity in lung cancer. About the research overall: Every unique TCR and UMI combination, on average, appeared more than ten times in raw reads.

Each TCR cDNA molecule bore a unique molecular identifier. MiXCR, run by TCRdb on the 5' RACE reads, gives a single entry per CDR3 protein. Of under 4,000 distinct CDR3 sequences in the sample, about 8.6% were seen once. Study results and caveats: Tumors with more nonsynonymous mutations had more expanded intratumoral alpha and beta TCRs.

Regarding this clonotype: What it binds is not known.

The time point here: sample taken at primary tumor resection. Whole RNA, isolated from tumor, nontumor lung or frozen PBMC, was sequenced without prior sorting. The CDR3 contains 12 residues. The V gene lost 5 bases and the J gene lost 2 bases, with 6 bases spanning the gap. This chain connects TRBV12-3 or TRBV12-4 to TRBJ1-1, with TRBD1 as a possible D gene (6 bases). The source of this sequence is a male donor with early-stage non-small cell lung cancer. Source: lung tumor tissue, taken at surgery. CDR3 DNA sequence: TGTGCCAGCAGTGGGGGCAACACTGAAGCTTTCTTT. This codes for CASSGGNTEAFF.